A single sample gave rise to the 25 T cell receptor beta chains below, sequenced in a study of shared clonotypes between healthy human individuals. Libraries were prepared by immunoSEQ multiplex PCR; TCRdb keeps only in-frame clonotypes and omits some of them. The table shows about 680,000 clones, with around 92% occurring only once. It was CD45RO-negative cells, positively selected for CCR7, that made up naive CD8 cells, with terminally differentiated effector memory CD45RA+ cells excluded. Sequencing used naive CD8+ T cells sorted from blood. Receptors were obtained from a man aged 25 to 40 in good health.

This clone has a single count. The V and J genes are TRBV5-4 and TRBJ1-4; 10 nucleotides agree with TRBD1. Germline assignment: CDR1 SGHNT and CDR2 YYREEE (reference sequence). The CDR3 has 15 residues. V shed 1 base and J 8 bases; nucleotides not matched to a gene: 5. This chain's CDR3 is CASSLTGTGAEKLFF. In DNA, the CDR3 is TGTGCCAGCAGCTTGACCGGGACAGGGGCCGAAAAACTGTTTTTT. The complete variable domain, with remaining parts taken from reference TRBV5-4 and TRBJ1-4, reads ETGVTQSPTHLIKTRGQQVTLRCSSQSGHNTVSWYQQALGQGPQFIFQYYREEENGRGNFPPRFSGLQFPNYSSELNVNALELDDSALYLCASSLTGTGAEKLFFGSGTQLSVL.

V gene TRBV29-1 combines with J gene TRBJ2-1, with 10 bases lining up with TRBD2. CDR3 length equals 15 residues. V trimming: 1 base; J trimming: 4 bases; junction bases outside the gene matches: 4. Germline CDR1 is SQVTM and CDR2 is ANQGSEA. The CDR3 nucleotides read TGCAGCGTTGAAGGACTAGCGGGCATGTACAATGAGCAGTTCTTC. It is translated as CSVEGLAGMYNEQFF.

The chain carries TRBV7-9 and TRBJ2-7; 11 bases are a match to TRBD2. V was clipped by 5 bases and J by 3 bases; unmatched bases: 9. This CDR3 has 16 amino acids. Germline values: CDR1 SEHNR, CDR2 FQNEAQ (reference sequence). This chain's CDR3 is CASSSRTSGRGYEQYF. CDR3 nucleotides: TGTGCCAGCAGCAGCAGAACTAGCGGGAGAGGCTACGAGCAGTACTTC. Using reference TRBV7-9 and TRBJ2-7 for the parts outside the CDR3, the full variable domain is DTGVSQNPRHKITKRGQNVTFRCDPISEHNRLYWYRQTLGQGPEFLTYFQNEAQLEKSRLLSDRFSAERPKGSFSTLEIQRTEQGDSAMYLCASSSRTSGRGYEQYFGPGTRLTVT.

This rearrangement joins TRBV29-1 to TRBJ2-2; tentative D call: TRBD2 (6 bases). The V end was cut by 6 bases, the J end by 0 bases, with 14 bases between. Germline V gives CDR1 SQVTM, CDR2 ANQGSEA. This CDR3 region has 15 residues. The CDR3 DNA reads as TGCAGCGTGGTTGACCGGGACTCGAACACCGGGGAGCTGTTTTTT. Protein: CSVVDRDSNTGELFF.

The chain carries TRBV5-4 and TRBJ2-7; 7 bases agree with TRBD1. V lost 4 bases, J lost 0 bases, and 10 bases stayed unmatched. Germline lookup yields CDR1 SGHNT and CDR2 YYREEE (reference sequence). This CDR3 has 16 amino acids. CDR3 nucleotide sequence: TGTGCCAGCAGCCCCGCTCAGGGACAGAGCTCCTACGAGCAGTACTTC. It specifies CASSPAQGQSSYEQYF.

The gene calls are TRBV6-4 and TRBJ2-7; TRBD2 aligns across 9 bases. Germline assignment: CDR1 MRHNA and CDR2 SNTAGT. Trimming removed 2 bases from V and 3 bases from J; junction bases left unmatched: 8. The CDR3 is 16 residues long. The CDR3 loop reads CASSDPLAGESYEQYF. CDR3 DNA: TGTGCCAGCAGTGACCCCTTAGCGGGAGAGAGCTACGAGCAGTACTTC.

This chain connects TRBV6-1 to TRBJ2-1; D gene uncertain. V dropped 7 bases and J dropped 8 bases, with 0 bases sitting between them. Looked up from germline, CDR1 is MNHNS and CDR2 is SASEGT. The CDR3 extends over 8 amino acids. CDR3 in DNA: TGTGCCAGCAATGAGCAGTTCTTC. Its protein is CASNEQFF.

There are a few counts of this clone. The gene calls are TRBV21-1 and TRBJ1-5. TRBV21-1 represents a pseudogene. The CDR3 loop spans 18 amino acids. For the CDR3, the DNA is TGTGCCAGCAGCAAAGGGGAGCAGGGCCAGTTAAGCAATCAGCCCCAGCATTTT. It translates to CASSKGEQGQLSNQPQHF.

V and J are TRBV25-1 and TRBJ1-1; D call uncertain. The V gene lost 1 base and the J gene lost 4 bases, with 10 bases spanning the gap. Per the germline V gene, CDR1 is MGHDK and CDR2 is SYGVNS. The CDR3 contains 14 residues. Here the CDR3 DNA reads TGTGCCAGCAGTGAATCCTGGGTTGGCACTGAAGCTTTCTTT. Translation gives CASSESWVGTEAFF.

Ten or more counts support this clone. The CDR3 DNA reads TGCAGCGTTGAGTCGTCCCCTAGCATCGAAACCAATGAGCAGTTCTTC. This encodes CSVESSPSIETNEQFF. The chain joins TRBV29-1 to TRBJ2-1; D is possibly TRBD2 (5 bases). The CDR3 is 16 amino acids. V was shortened by 3 bases and J by 6 bases, with 21 bases between the two germline ends. Germline V gene data show CDR1 as SQVTM and CDR2 as ANQGSEA.

The CDR3 DNA reads as TGTGCCAGCGGACTAGCGGTAAGCTCCTACGAGCAGTACTTC. It translates to CASGLAVSSYEQYF. V is TRBV7-8 and J is TRBJ2-7, with 10 bases matching TRBD2. Per germline, CDR1 SGHVS and CDR2 FQNEAQ. V gave up 8 bases and J gave up 0 bases; unmatched junction bases: 4. The CDR3 runs to 14 residues.

V usage is TRBV5-6 and J usage is TRBJ2-7, with 9 bases that match TRBD1. In germline, CDR1 is SGHDT, CDR2 YYEEEE. CDR3 length: 14 amino acids. The ends lost 4 bases at V and 3 bases at J; junction bases unmatched: 5. CDR3 residues: CASSPPDRGYEQYF. The CDR3, as DNA: TGTGCCAGCAGCCCCCCGGACAGGGGCTACGAGCAGTACTTC.

Only one count was recorded for this clone. This chain uses TRBV6-5 with TRBJ2-1; D is uncertain. Germline V gives CDR1 MNHEY, CDR2 SVGAGI. The CDR3 length is 13 residues. V dropped 8 bases and J dropped 2 bases, with 10 bases sitting between them. As DNA, the CDR3 is TGTGCCAGCGCCTTTTCAGCCTACAATGAGCAGTTCTTC. Its protein is CASAFSAYNEQFF.

The chain has TRBV14 and TRBJ2-1, with 8 bases fitting TRBD2. CDR3 length equals 15 residues. CDR1 SGHDN and CDR2 FVKESK come from the germline V gene. J gave up 7 bases and V 2 bases, and 7 bases lay outside the gene matches. For the CDR3, the DNA is TGTGCCAGCAGCCAACTAGCGGGTCAAGGGAATGAGCAGTTCTTC. It encodes CASSQLAGQGNEQFF.

The chain employs TRBV7-9 and TRBJ1-2, with D perhaps matching TRBD1 (5 bases). Germline lookup yields CDR1 SEHNR and CDR2 FQNEAQ (reference sequence). This CDR3 has 14 amino acids. Trimming pared 5 bases from V and 8 bases from J, leaving 18 bases between. CDR3 in amino acids: CASSLRGGGEGYTF. CDR3 sequence (DNA): TGTGCCAGCAGCCTCCGTGGGGGGGGTGAGGGCTACACCTTC.

This chain uses TRBV28 with TRBJ2-7; TRBD1 is a possible D gene (5 bases). Germline CDR1 is MDHEN and CDR2 is SYDVKM. This CDR3 comprises 14 residues. Trimming took 3 bases from V and 5 from J, leaving 14 bases between them. The CDR3 DNA reads as TGTGCCAGCAGTTTGACTGGGGCAGTCAACGAGCAGTACTTC. Translating gives CASSLTGAVNEQYF. Full variable domain (missing parts from reference TRBV28 and TRBJ2-7): DVKVTQSSRYLVKRTGEKVFLECVQDMDHENMFWYRQDPGLGLRLIYFSYDVKMKEKGDIPEGYSVSREKKERFSLILESASTNQTSMYLCASSLTGAVNEQYFGPGTRLTVT.

This chain links TRBV7-2 with TRBJ1-4; no definite D call. CDR1 is SGHTA and CDR2 is FQGNSA in the germline V gene. This CDR3 is 17 amino acids long. V shed 0 bases and J shed 5 bases, with 16 bases lying between them. Here the CDR3 DNA reads TGTGCCAGCAGCTTAGCATTGCAGGCAAAATTGAATGAAAAACTGTTTTTT. It encodes CASSLALQAKLNEKLFF.

This chain joins TRBV28 and TRBJ1-2; D remains ambiguous. Germline assignment: CDR1 MDHEN and CDR2 SYDVKM. The CDR3 has 12 amino acids. Trimming removed 6 bases at V and 4 bases at J, with 9 bases between. CDR3 sequence reads: CASSPEGYGYTF. The CDR3 bases are TGTGCCAGCAGCCCTGAGGGCTATGGCTACACCTTC.

CDR3 DNA sequence: TGTGCCAGCAGACAAGGAAGGGACATCTCCTACAATGAGCAGTTCTTC. Its protein product is CASRQGRDISYNEQFF. The chain links TRBV28 to TRBJ2-1; possible D gene TRBD1, 6 bases. This CDR3 region has 16 residues. The V and J ends lost 6 bases and 0 bases respectively, with 15 bases between them. Germline CDR1 and CDR2: MDHEN and SYDVKM.

The V and J genes are TRBV14 and TRBJ2-7, with 8 bases lining up with TRBD1. Per germline, CDR1 SGHDN and CDR2 FVKESK. Trimming took 2 bases from V and 2 from J; bases not matched to a gene: 8. This CDR3 is built from 16 residues. CDR3 DNA sequence: TGTGCCAGCAGCCAAAGACCGGGACAGGCAACCTACGAGCAGTACTTC. Protein: CASSQRPGQATYEQYF. Complete variable domain (other parts from reference TRBV14 and TRBJ2-7): EAGVTQFPSHSVIEKGQTVTLRCDPISGHDNLYWYRRVMGKEIKFLLHFVKESKQDESGMPNNRFLAERTGGTYSTLKVQPAELEDSGVYFCASSQRPGQATYEQYFGPGTRLTVT.

This chain connects TRBV27 to TRBJ2-7; 9 bases align to TRBD2. After removal of 2 bases from V and 2 bases from J, the junction contained 4 bases not matched to a gene. The CDR3 covers 15 residues. CDR1 is MNHEY and CDR2 is SMNVEV in the germline V gene (reference sequence). CDR3 nucleotides: TGTGCCAGCAGTTTAGTTAGCGGGAGTACCTACGAGCAGTACTTC. This translates into CASSLVSGSTYEQYF.

This sequence joins TRBV6-1 and TRBJ1-5, with D perhaps TRBD1 (5 bases). The germline V gene has CDR1 MNHNS and CDR2 SASEGT. The V gene lost 4 bases and the J gene lost 5 bases, with 18 bases spanning the gap. This CDR3 is built from 16 residues. The CDR3 region is CASSGYGGVGDQPQHF. Written as DNA, the CDR3 is TGTGCCAGCAGTGGCTACGGGGGGGTCGGTGATCAGCCCCAGCATTTT.

The chain combines TRBV7-9 with TRBJ1-1; 8 bases align to TRBD1. From germline, CDR1 is SEHNR and CDR2 FQNEAQ (reference sequence). The CDR3 is 14 amino acids. The V segment lost 5 bases and the J segment 4 bases; nucleotides outside the gene matches: 6. The CDR3 reads CASSMQGAGTEAFF. The CDR3 bases are TGTGCCAGCAGCATGCAGGGGGCCGGCACTGAAGCTTTCTTT.

The table lists this clone with a count of one. The identical CDR3 is also encoded by other nucleotide sequences in the sample. The chain joins TRBV9 to TRBJ2-3; unclear D gene. Deletions cut 0 bases from V and 3 bases from J, with 2 bases between. CDR1 is SGDLS, CDR2 YYNGEE, per germline. This CDR3 is 12 amino acids long. Here the CDR3 DNA reads TGTGCCAGCAGCGTAGGTACAGATACGCAGTATTTT. Translated: CASSVGTDTQYF.

The V call is TRBV11-2, the J call TRBJ2-7; 7 nucleotides agree with TRBD2. The V segment lost 5 bases and the J segment 0 bases; nucleotides outside the gene matches: 10. This CDR3 comprises 16 residues. Germline assignment: CDR1 SGHAT and CDR2 FQNNGV. The CDR3 here is CASSGATGTISYEQYF. The CDR3 nucleotides read TGTGCCAGCAGCGGAGCCACCGGGACTATCTCCTACGAGCAGTACTTC.